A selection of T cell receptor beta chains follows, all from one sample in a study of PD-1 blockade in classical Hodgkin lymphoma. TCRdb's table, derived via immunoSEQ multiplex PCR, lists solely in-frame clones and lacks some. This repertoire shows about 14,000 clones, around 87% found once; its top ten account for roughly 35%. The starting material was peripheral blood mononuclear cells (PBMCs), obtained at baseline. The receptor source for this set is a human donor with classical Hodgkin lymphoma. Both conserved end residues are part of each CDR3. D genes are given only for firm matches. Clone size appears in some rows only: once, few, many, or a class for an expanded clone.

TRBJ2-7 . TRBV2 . TGTGCCAGCAGTGAAGGTCAGGCAGGGCCAAGCTCCTACGAGCAGTACTTC CASSEGQAGPSSYEQYF
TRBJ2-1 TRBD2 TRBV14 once TGTGCCAGCAGCCAAAAGGGGACTAGCTTCAAAAATGAGCAGTTCTTC CASSQKGTSFKNEQFF
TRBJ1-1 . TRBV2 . TGTGCCAGCAGGCCAGGGGACACTGAAGCTTTCTTT CASRPGDTEAFF
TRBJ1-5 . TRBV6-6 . TGTGCCAGCAGTTACGGAGTTAGCAATCAGCCCCAGCATTTT CASSYGVSNQPQHF
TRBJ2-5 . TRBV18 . TGTGCCAGCTCACAACTGAGGGGGTACCAAGAGACCCAGTACTTC CASSQLRGYQETQYF
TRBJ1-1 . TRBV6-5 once TGTGCCACCATTCAGGCCCGCTCCGAAGCTTTCTTT CATIQARSEAFF
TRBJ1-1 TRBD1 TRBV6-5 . TGTGCCAGCAGTTATATGACAGGGAGATACACTGAAGCTTTCTTT CASSYMTGRYTEAFF
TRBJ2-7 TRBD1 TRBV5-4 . TGTGCCAGCAGCTCCGGGACAGGCAGTTTCAACGAGCAGTACTTC CASSSGTGSFNEQYF
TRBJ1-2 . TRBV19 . TGTGCCAGTAGTCCCACCGGGCCCTCCGTTGATGGCTACACCTTC CASSPTGPSVDGYTF
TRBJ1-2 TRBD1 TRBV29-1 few TGCAGCGTTGTGAGTCCGGGACAGGGTTTGGATGGCTACACCTTC CSVVSPGQGLDGYTF
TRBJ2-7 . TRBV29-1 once TGCAGCGTTTCGCGCAGGGGTGACTCCTACGAGCAGTACTTC CSVSRRGDSYEQYF
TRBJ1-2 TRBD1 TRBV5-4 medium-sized TGTGCCAGCAGCTCCAGGGGGGTTGGTAACTATGGCTACACCTTC CASSSRGVGNYGYTF
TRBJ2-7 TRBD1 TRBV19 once TGTGCCAGTAGTATAGGGACAGGTTGGGCCGAGCAGTACTTC CASSIGTGWAEQYF
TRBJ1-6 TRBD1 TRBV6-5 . TGTGCCAGCAGTACACAGGGGGCGTATTCACCCCTCCACTTT CASSTQGAYSPLHF
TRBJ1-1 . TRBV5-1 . TGCGCCAGCAGCTCCCAGGGTGACACTGAAGCTTTCTTT CASSSQGDTEAFF
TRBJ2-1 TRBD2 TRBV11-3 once TGTGCCAGCAGCTTAGGACTAGCGAGCGATGAGCAGTTCTTC CASSLGLASDEQFF
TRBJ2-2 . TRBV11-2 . TGTGCCAGCAGCAAGTATATTCCGGGACGGATTAACACCGGGGAGCTGTTTTTT CASSKYIPGRINTGELFF
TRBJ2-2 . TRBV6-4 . TGTGCCAGCAGGCTTGGGGGCTACAACACCGGGGAGCTGTTTTTT CASRLGGYNTGELFF
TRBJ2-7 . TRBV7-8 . TGTGCCAGCCGCCGGACATCGGGGTCCTACGAGCAGTACTTC CASRRTSGSYEQYF
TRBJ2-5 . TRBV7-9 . TGTGCCAGCAGCTTAGAAGGTGCGGGTTTAGAGACCCAGTACTTC CASSLEGAGLETQYF
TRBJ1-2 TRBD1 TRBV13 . TGTGCCAGCAGCGTTAACAGGGGGCCGGGCTACACCTTC CASSVNRGPGYTF
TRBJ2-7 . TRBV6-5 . TGTGCCAGCACCAATCCTAAGGCCTCTCCCTACGAGCAGTACTTC CASTNPKASPYEQYF
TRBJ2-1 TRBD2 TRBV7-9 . TGTGCCAGCACCCTGACTAGCGGGAGGCCCAATGAGCAGTTCTTC CASTLTSGRPNEQFF
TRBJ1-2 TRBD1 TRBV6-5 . TGTGCCAGCAGGCGGACAGGGGACTATGGCTACACCTTC CASRRTGDYGYTF
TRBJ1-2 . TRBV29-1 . TGCAGCGTTGTAACAGGGAACTATGGCTACACCTTC CSVVTGNYGYTF
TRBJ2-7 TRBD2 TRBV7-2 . TGTGCCAGCAGCCAGAGCGGGGGGAGCTCCTACGAGCAGTACTTC CASSQSGGSSYEQYF
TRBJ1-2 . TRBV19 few TGTGCCAGTAGCTTATCGGCAGCTAACTATGGCTACACCTTC CASSLSAANYGYTF
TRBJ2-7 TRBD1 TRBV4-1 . TGCGCCAGCAGCCAGCCGGACAGGTCATCCTACGAGCAGTACTTC CASSQPDRSSYEQYF
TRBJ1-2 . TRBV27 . TGTGCCAGCAGTTTACGGGGGTGGATCTATGGCTACACCTTC CASSLRGWIYGYTF
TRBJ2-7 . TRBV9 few TGTGCCAGCTCTCATAGCCCCTACGAGCAGTACTTC CASSHSPYEQYF
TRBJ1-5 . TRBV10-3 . TGTGCCATCAGAGGGGACGGTAATCAGCCCCAGCATTTT CAIRGDGNQPQHF
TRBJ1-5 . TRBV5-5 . TGTGCCAGCAGCTTCGGAGGCGATCAGCCCCAGCATTTT CASSFGGDQPQHF
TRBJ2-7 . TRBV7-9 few TGTGCCAGCAGCTCCTGGGGGTACGAGCAGTACTTC CASSSWGYEQYF
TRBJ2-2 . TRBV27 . TGTGCCAGCAGTTTCGGGGGACATAACACCGGGGAGCTGTTTTTT CASSFGGHNTGELFF
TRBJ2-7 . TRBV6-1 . TGTGCCAGCAGTGAATCATCATCCTACGAGCAGTACTTC CASSESSSYEQYF
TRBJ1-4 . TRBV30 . TGTGCCTGGAGTGTCCAGGGAGAAAAACTGTTTTTT CAWSVQGEKLFF